Listed here are 30 T cell receptor beta chains from one sample, sequenced in a study of blood T cell repertoires in COVID-19. The method was immunoSEQ multiplex PCR; TCRdb's version includes in-frame clones alone and lacks a portion of them. The sample has roughly 82,000 clones, over 70% seen once. The sample comprised peripheral blood. The receptors originated from a woman aged 60-70 years with acute or convalescent COVID-19.

The CDR3 is CASSLRGGGAPIGQETQYF. CDR3 DNA sequence: TGTGCCAGCAGCTTAAGAGGCGGGGGGGCCCCCATTGGCCAAGAGACCCAGTACTTC. V gene TRBV7-2 combines with J gene TRBJ2-5, with TRBD2 identical over 9 bases. V was pared by 2 bases and J by 1 base, with 14 bases of the junction left unmatched. Germline CDR1 SGHTA, CDR2 FQGNSA. The CDR3 totals 19 residues.

The rearrangement uses TRBV28 and TRBJ2-3, with TRBD2 matching over 9 bases. The CDR3 covers 16 residues. In germline, CDR1 is MDHEN, CDR2 SYDVKM. Germline trimming cut 5 bases from V and 4 bases from J; bases unmatched to any gene: 10. The CDR3 loop is CASSPLAGRGPDTQYF. CDR3 DNA sequence: TGTGCCAGCAGTCCTCTAGCGGGAAGGGGGCCAGATACGCAGTATTTT.

The table lists this clone with many counts. This chain links TRBV30 with TRBJ1-5, with TRBD1 as a possible D gene (6 bases). The CDR3 spans 13 residues. V dropped 4 bases and J dropped 4 bases, with 11 bases sitting between them. CDR1 and CDR2 from the germline V gene are GTSNPN and SVGIG (reference sequence). The CDR3 is CAWTFGQNQPQHF. In DNA, the CDR3 is TGTGCCTGGACCTTTGGACAGAATCAGCCCCAGCATTTT.

The chain combines TRBV6-5 with TRBJ1-5, with 7 nucleotides matching TRBD1. The CDR3 has 15 residues. V lost 6 bases, J lost 7 bases, and 12 bases stayed unmatched. Germline V gives CDR1 MNHEY, CDR2 SVGAGI. The CDR3: CASSSTITGAQPQHF. CDR3 bases: TGTGCCAGCAGCTCCACCATCACAGGGGCGCAGCCCCAGCATTTT.

CDR3 residues: CASSPSGSRVEQYF. Here the CDR3 DNA reads TGTGCCAGCAGTCCAAGCGGGAGTAGGGTCGAGCAGTACTTC. This chain links TRBV6-5 with TRBJ2-7, with 8 bases fitting TRBD2. This CDR3 is built from 14 residues. Germline loops: CDR1 MNHEY, CDR2 SVGAGI. Trimming removed 5 bases from V and 6 bases from J; junction bases left unmatched: 9.

Written as DNA, the CDR3 is TGTGCCAGCAGGAGGAGGGAACCCCCTGACACTGAAGCTTTCTTT. Translating gives CASRRREPPDTEAFF. The chain couples TRBV2 to TRBJ1-1, with D uncertain. Germline CDR1 reads SNHLY; CDR2 reads FYNNEI. This CDR3 is 15 amino acids long. V shed 6 bases and J shed 3 bases, with 17 bases lying between them.

The chain is built from TRBV19 and TRBJ1-4, with D tentatively TRBD1 (5 bases). The CDR3 loop spans 14 amino acids. Germline CDR1 is LNHDA and CDR2 is SQIVND (reference sequence). The V end was cut by 3 bases, the J end by 8 bases, with 13 bases between. The CDR3 sequence is CASSILGGTEKLFF. The CDR3 nucleotides are TGTGCCAGTAGTATTCTAGGAGGGACCGAAAAACTGTTTTTT. The variable domain in full, completed from reference TRBV19 and TRBJ1-4, reads DGGITQSPKYLFRKEGQNVTLSCEQNLNHDAMYWYRQDPGQGLRLIYYSQIVNDFQKGDIAEGYSVSREKKESFPLTVTSAQKNPTAFYLCASSILGGTEKLFFGSGTQLSVL.

The rearrangement links TRBV19 to TRBJ1-4; 7 positions match TRBD1. CDR3 length: 14 amino acids. The V gene end was trimmed by 2 bases and the J gene end by 8 bases; junction bases not matched to a gene: 5. Germline CDR1 and CDR2: LNHDA and SQIVND (reference sequence). The CDR3 sequence is CASSIRDSGEKLFF. CDR3 sequence (DNA): TGTGCCAGTAGTATACGGGACAGCGGGGAAAAACTGTTTTTT.

The rearrangement links TRBV13 to TRBJ2-7; 7 nucleotides match TRBD1. The CDR3 is 14 residues long. In germline, CDR1 is PRHDT, CDR2 FYEKMQ (reference sequence). J lost 3 bases, V lost 5 bases, and 7 bases had no gene match. The CDR3, as DNA: TGTGCCAGCAGCCGTGGACAGGTCGACTACGAGCAGTACTTC. It translates to CASSRGQVDYEQYF. Using reference TRBV13 and TRBJ2-7 for the parts outside the CDR3, the full variable domain is AAGVIQSPRHLIKEKRETATLKCYPIPRHDTVYWYQQGPGQDPQFLISFYEKMQSDKGSIPDRFSAQQFSDYHSELNMSSLELGDSALYFCASSRGQVDYEQYFGPGTRLTVT.

V and J are TRBV11-1 and TRBJ2-5, with TRBD2 as a possible D gene (5 bases). Germline V lookup: CDR1 SGHAT, CDR2 FQDESV (reference sequence). The CDR3 is 14 amino acids. V was shortened by 3 bases and J by 2 bases, with 10 bases between the two germline ends. CDR3 amino acids: CASSFGLLQETQYF. CDR3 sequence (DNA): TGTGCCAGCAGCTTCGGACTGCTACAAGAGACCCAGTACTTC.

The chain joins TRBV27 to TRBJ2-1, with TRBD1 as a possible D gene (6 bases). V lost 6 bases and J lost 9, with 24 bases in between. CDR3 length: 16 amino acids. Germline assignment: CDR1 MNHEY and CDR2 SMNVEV (reference sequence). The CDR3 DNA reads TGTGCCAGCAGGAATTACAGGGATGGTTTGAAAGGTGAGCAGTTCTTC. This encodes CASRNYRDGLKGEQFF.

This chain's CDR3 is CAWSVSHNTEAFF. The DNA of the CDR3 is TGTGCCTGGAGTGTAAGCCATAACACTGAAGCTTTCTTT. The gene calls are TRBV30 and TRBJ1-1; D is undetermined. Trimming left V 0 bases short and J 2 bases short, with 7 bases between. The length of the CDR3 is 13 residues. CDR1 and CDR2 (germline): GTSNPN, SVGIG (reference sequence).

The chain has TRBV6-2 or TRBV6-3 and TRBJ1-2, with TRBD1 matching over 8 bases. Germline V lookup: CDR1 MNHEY, CDR2 SVGEGT. The CDR3 extends over 15 amino acids. Trimming removed 7 bases from V and 4 bases from J; junction bases left unmatched: 11. CDR3 DNA sequence: TGTGCCAGCACCCCACTGGACAGGGCCTTCTATGGCTACACCTTC. It translates to CASTPLDRAFYGYTF.

The chain employs TRBV11-2 and TRBJ1-5; maybe TRBD1 (5 bases). V lost 0 bases to trimming and J lost 2 bases, with 14 bases between them. CDR1 SGHAT and CDR2 FQNNGV come from the germline V gene. This CDR3 is built from 17 residues. CDR3 loop: CASSLEVGGGGNQPQHF. CDR3 nucleotide sequence: TGTGCCAGCAGCTTAGAAGTCGGGGGAGGGGGCAATCAGCCCCAGCATTTT.

This clone was observed a single time. V gene TRBV5-4 combines with J gene TRBJ1-6; the D is unclear. The germline CDR1 and CDR2 sequences are SGHNT and YYREEE (reference sequence). V was cut by 0 bases and J by 8 bases, with 12 bases left in between. The CDR3 has 15 amino acids. CDR3 in amino acids: CASSLAGGVDSPLHF. CDR3 coding DNA: TGTGCCAGCAGCTTGGCAGGCGGGGTGGATTCACCCCTCCACTTT.

This chain links TRBV27 with TRBJ2-1; 10 bases are shared with TRBD1. V gave up 5 bases and J gave up 5 bases; unmatched junction bases: 6. CDR3 size: 15 residues. Germline CDR1 is MNHEY and CDR2 is SMNVEV (reference sequence). The DNA of the CDR3 is TGTGCCAGCAGTCCATGGGACAGGGGCAACAATGAGCAGTTCTTC. Amino acids: CASSPWDRGNNEQFF.

The genes are TRBV7-9 and TRBJ1-3, with a weak D call TRBD1 (6 bases). From germline, CDR1 is SEHNR and CDR2 FQNEAQ (reference sequence). The germline V and J ends were trimmed by 6 bases and 0 bases, with 9 bases remaining between them. The CDR3 runs 14 residues. The CDR3 region has the DNA TGTGCCAGCAGAACGACAGGCTCTGGAAACACCATATATTTT. This codes for CASRTTGSGNTIYF.

This clone was recorded only once. The chain employs TRBV3-1 (or the pseudogene TRBV3-2) and TRBJ1-2; D is possibly TRBD1 (6 bases). The germline V and J ends were trimmed by 4 bases and 7 bases, with 10 bases remaining between them. The CDR3 runs to 12 residues. CDR1 is LGHDT, CDR2 YNNKEL, per germline (reference sequence). In DNA form, the CDR3 reads TGTGCCAGCAGCCCCGACAGGTTTGGCTACACCTTC. Translation: CASSPDRFGYTF.

Only one count was recorded for this clone. V gene TRBV19 combines with J gene TRBJ2-5; 8 bases match TRBD2. The germline CDR1 and CDR2 sequences are LNHDA and SQIVND (reference sequence). The ends lost 5 bases at V and 5 bases at J; junction bases unmatched: 10. The CDR3 has 15 amino acids. The CDR3 loop is CASSLGTSITETQYF. The CDR3 nucleotides are TGTGCCAGTAGTCTCGGGACTAGTATTACGGAGACCCAGTACTTC.

The chain combines TRBV6-2 or TRBV6-3 with TRBJ1-5, with unresolved D. This CDR3 is 17 amino acids long. Trimming took off 0 bases at V and 1 base at J, with 13 bases between the two ends. CDR1 and CDR2 (germline): MNHEY, SVGEGT. CDR3 amino acids: CASSYSRPIMSNQPQHF. In DNA, the CDR3 is TGTGCCAGCAGTTACTCGAGGCCGATTATGAGCAATCAGCCCCAGCATTTT.

The chain joins TRBV7-2 to TRBJ2-5; TRBD2 matches at 8 bases. The germline gives CDR1 SGHTA, CDR2 FQGNSA. CDR3 size: 16 residues. J gave up 1 base and V 2 bases, and 6 bases lay outside the gene matches. The CDR3 loop is CASSLIYRGGQETQYF. In nucleotides, the CDR3 is TGTGCCAGCAGCTTAATCTATCGGGGGGGCCAAGAGACCCAGTACTTC.

This sequence joins TRBV9 and TRBJ2-1; D unresolved. Trimming stripped 9 bases from V and 0 bases from J, with 13 bases between. CDR3 length: 14 residues. Germline CDR1 is SGDLS and CDR2 is YYNGEE. This chain's CDR3 is CATSRLSSYNEQFF. In DNA, the CDR3 is TGTGCCACTTCGCGGCTGAGCTCCTACAATGAGCAGTTCTTC.

This clone has just one count. V is TRBV6-5 and J is TRBJ2-7; 7 bases line up with TRBD1. The germline gives CDR1 MNHEY, CDR2 SVGAGI. This CDR3 region has 14 residues. V lost 6 bases to trimming and J lost 4 bases; unmatched junction nucleotides: 9. In DNA form, the CDR3 reads TGTGCCAGCAGCTATACAGGGGTTGGGTACGAGCAGTACTTC. It yields the protein CASSYTGVGYEQYF.

The chain has TRBV7-2 and TRBJ1-1; D is possibly TRBD1 (5 bases). V was pared by 3 bases and J by 4 bases, with 12 bases between. The CDR3 totals 14 residues. Germline V gives CDR1 SGHTA, CDR2 FQGNSA. The DNA of the CDR3 is TGTGCCAGCAGCTTCCCCGCGGGGGGCACTGAAGCTTTCTTT. Protein sequence: CASSFPAGGTEAFF.

The genes are TRBV5-4 and TRBJ1-2; 9 nucleotides match TRBD1. From germline, CDR1 is SGHNT and CDR2 YYREEE (reference sequence). V trimming: 3 bases; J trimming: 6 bases; junction bases outside the gene matches: 9. The CDR3 consists of 15 residues. The CDR3 sequence is CASSSVSQGANGYTF. The CDR3 nucleotides read TGTGCCAGCAGCTCAGTGTCACAGGGGGCGAATGGCTACACCTTC.

The chain is built from TRBV5-1 and TRBJ1-2, with 10 bases aligning to TRBD1. Germline V gene data show CDR1 as SGHRS and CDR2 as YFSETQ. The CDR3 is 15 residues long. With V trimmed by 0 bases and J by 8 bases, 7 bases remained unmatched. For the CDR3, the DNA is TGCGCCAGCAGCTTGGCTGCGGGACAGGGGTTAGGCTACACCTTC. This translates into CASSLAAGQGLGYTF.

This clone appeared a few times. V and J are TRBV24-1 and TRBJ1-2; TRBD1 matches 7 bases. CDR3 length: 13 residues. Germline CDR1 is KGHDR and CDR2 is SFDVKD. After removal of 9 bases from V and 5 bases from J, the junction contained 8 bases not matched to a gene. The CDR3 DNA follows: TGTGCCACCTCTACAGGGGATTATTATGGCTACACCTTC. This codes for CATSTGDYYGYTF.

V usage is TRBV7-9 and J usage is TRBJ2-3; 8 nucleotides line up with TRBD1. The CDR3 is 18 amino acids. V shed 0 bases and J 5 bases; nucleotides not matched to a gene: 13. Germline CDR1 and CDR2: SEHNR and FQNEAQ (reference sequence). CDR3 region: CASSLAGRGQQKIDTQYF. CDR3 DNA: TGTGCCAGCAGCTTAGCGGGCAGGGGGCAGCAAAAAATAGATACGCAGTATTTT.

The chain uses TRBV5-1 and TRBJ2-5; D is perhaps TRBD2 (7 bases). V lost 7 bases and J lost 1, with 14 bases in between. This CDR3 contains 14 residues. CDR1 and CDR2 from the germline V gene are SGHRS and YFSETQ. Here the CDR3 reads CASGDAGAQETQYF. In DNA, the CDR3 is TGCGCCAGCGGGGACGCGGGGGCCCAAGAGACCCAGTACTTC.

The genes are TRBV6-2 or TRBV6-3 and TRBJ1-1, with a possible D match to TRBD1 (6 bases). The CDR3 totals 17 residues. Germline CDR1 is MNHEY and CDR2 is SVGEGT. Trimming pared 1 base from V and 7 bases from J, leaving 22 bases between. CDR3 in amino acids: CASSYWLGRGLGNEAFF. The CDR3 nucleotides are TGTGCCAGCAGTTACTGGTTGGGCAGGGGTCTGGGTAATGAAGCTTTCTTT.